The clone carrying this T cell receptor (beta chain) has a count of ten or more. Antigen unknown. This sample is part of a study of T-cell reconstitution after alpha-beta-depleted transplantation in children. Study outcomes and limitations: Surviving recipient T cells and thymic progenitors underlay high day-60 TCRbeta diversity in some patients. The study reportedly traced alpha-beta T cells about two months after transplant to several hundred expanded graft clones. A year had passed since transplant, and T-cell counts and diversity by then came mostly from newly produced T cells.

The V gene's germline CDR1 is SGHAT and CDR2 FQDESV (reference sequence). V was cut by 3 bases and J by 5 bases, with 13 bases left in between. This CDR3 region has 14 residues. Unique molecular identifiers were incorporated when the TCRbeta library was constructed. One entry per CDR3 protein, called by TCRdb with MiXCR from the PCR reads. The sample lists some 220,000 distinct CDR3 sequences, about a tenth occurring once. This TCR was sampled from a child younger than two with acute myeloid leukemia, due to receive a stem cell transplant. V and J are TRBV11-1 and TRBJ1-1, with D unresolved. The sequencing here drew on PBMCs, taken before TCRalphabeta/CD19-depleted stem cell transplant. CDR3 sequence (DNA): TGTGCCAGCAGCTTGGAGGGCGTGGGAACTGAAGCTTTCTTT. As protein: CASSLEGVGTEAFF.